These 11 T cell receptor beta chains came from one sample sequenced in a study of blood T cell repertoires in COVID-19. Data came from immunoSEQ multiplex PCR; TCRdb stores just in-frame clones and leaves some out. The sample contains 85,000 to 90,000 clones, 80% to 90% of which appear only once. The sequencing input was peripheral blood. These receptors were obtained from a human donor in a cohort sampled during active COVID-19.

The chain employs TRBV7-9 and TRBJ1-2; weak D call: TRBD1 (5 bases). Germline values: CDR1 SEHNR, CDR2 FQNEAQ (reference sequence). V was trimmed by 5 bases and J by 6 bases, leaving 16 bases between them. This CDR3 has 14 residues. The chain's CDR3 is CASSLPDSWHGYTF. DNA of the CDR3: TGTGCCAGCAGCCTCCCAGACAGTTGGCATGGCTACACCTTC.

The rearrangement joins TRBV3-1 (or the pseudogene TRBV3-2) to TRBJ1-3; 8 bases are a match to TRBD1. The CDR3 loop spans 16 amino acids. From germline, CDR1 is LGHDT and CDR2 YNNKEL (reference sequence). V trimming: 1 base; J trimming: 4 bases; junction bases outside the gene matches: 6. Written as DNA, the CDR3 is TGTGCCAGCAGCCAAGGTCCAGGGGGCGCCGGAAACACCATATATTTT. Its translation is CASSQGPGGAGNTIYF.

This chain links TRBV5-6 with TRBJ1-2; D might be TRBD1 (6 bases). The CDR3 has 13 residues. Per the germline V gene, CDR1 is SGHDT and CDR2 is YYEEEE. V was pared by 4 bases and J by 8 bases, with 15 bases between. The CDR3 sequence is CASSPTGPGGYTF. For the CDR3, the DNA is TGTGCCAGCAGCCCAACAGGGCCCGGAGGCTACACCTTC.

This clone was counted a single time. V gene TRBV5-6 combines with J gene TRBJ2-3; a possible D gene is TRBD1 (6 bases). This CDR3 is 15 amino acids long. V dropped 2 bases and J dropped 4 bases, with 14 bases sitting between them. In germline, CDR1 is SGHDT, CDR2 YYEEEE. CDR3 protein: CASSFRTGSADTQYF. The CDR3 nucleotides read TGTGCCAGCAGCTTTCGAACAGGGAGTGCAGATACGCAGTATTTT.

The V and J genes are TRBV19 and TRBJ2-2; TRBD1 matches at 7 bases. J gave up 6 bases and V 7 bases, and 8 bases lay outside the gene matches. CDR3 size: 14 residues. Germline V CDR1 and CDR2: LNHDA, SQIVND (reference sequence). CDR3 sequence (DNA): TGTGCCAGTACCACCCCCGGACAGGCCGGGGAGCTGTTTTTT. Residues: CASTTPGQAGELFF.

The chain uses TRBV4-2 and TRBJ2-4; D is undetermined. This CDR3 has 14 amino acids. Germline CDR1 is LGHNA and CDR2 is YNFKEQ. The V end lost 0 bases, the J end lost 9 bases, and 12 bases lay between the germline ends. The CDR3 nucleotides are TGTGCCAGCAGCCAAGATCAGGTGGAAAGCATTCAGTACTTC. This sequence encodes CASSQDQVESIQYF.

The chain combines TRBV5-4 with TRBJ2-7; 8 nucleotides agree with TRBD2. CDR3 length: 16 residues. Germline CDR1 reads SGHNT; CDR2 reads YYREEE (reference sequence). J gave up 7 bases and V 4 bases, and 16 bases lay outside the gene matches. As DNA, the CDR3 is TGTGCCAGCAGCCCCAAGGCTAGCGGGCTCCTCGGGGAGCAGTACTTC. Translating it yields CASSPKASGLLGEQYF.

V gene TRBV7-9 combines with J gene TRBJ1-5; a weak D match, TRBD1 (5 bases). Germline values: CDR1 SEHNR, CDR2 FQNEAQ (reference sequence). The CDR3 consists of 14 residues. V was clipped by 5 bases and J by 8 bases, with 16 bases between them. In DNA, the CDR3 is TGTGCCAGCAGCCCCGGACATTCGGTTGAGCCCCAGCATTTT. It yields the protein CASSPGHSVEPQHF.

V usage is TRBV3-1 (or the pseudogene TRBV3-2) and J usage is TRBJ2-1; 12 bases match TRBD2. The germline V gene has CDR1 LGHDT and CDR2 YNNKEL (reference sequence). V was pared by 6 bases and J by 3 bases, with 3 bases of the junction left unmatched. CDR3 length: 15 amino acids. CDR3 sequence (DNA): TGTGCCAGCAGTCTAGCGGGAGGGTTCTACAATGAGCAGTTCTTC. It encodes CASSLAGGFYNEQFF.

This clone was seen at least ten times. The rearrangement links TRBV5-3 to TRBJ2-7, with 12 nucleotides matching TRBD2. TRBV5-3 qualifies as an ORF whose function is uncertain. This CDR3 contains 18 residues. V lost 1 base to trimming and J lost 1 base; unmatched junction nucleotides: 9. The CDR3 region is CARSLRLAGGPHSYEQYF. DNA for the CDR3: TGTGCCAGAAGCTTGAGGCTAGCGGGAGGGCCGCATTCCTACGAGCAGTACTTC.

The chain carries TRBV9 and TRBJ2-5; D is unclear. From germline, CDR1 is SGDLS and CDR2 YYNGEE. The CDR3 loop spans 15 amino acids. The germline V and J ends were trimmed by 0 bases and 4 bases, with 13 bases remaining between them. CDR3: CASSVVGGTGETQYF. The CDR3 nucleotides are TGTGCCAGCAGCGTAGTAGGTGGAACGGGAGAGACCCAGTACTTC.